This TCR beta chain is drawn from a study of T-cell reconstitution after alpha-beta-depleted transplantation in children. Preparation of the TCRbeta library used unique molecular identifiers. TCRdb fed the PCR reads into MiXCR, producing one record per CDR3 protein. In the table there are about 400,000 distinct CDR3 sequences, about 20% of which are singletons. V shed 7 bases and J shed 6 bases, with 17 bases lying between them. This CDR3 is built from 14 residues. CDR1 and CDR2 from the germline V gene are SNHLY and FYNNEI. This TCR derives from a human donor who donated a stem cell graft to a child with acute myeloid leukemia. Sequencing was performed on PBMCs from the stem cell graft donor, taken from the stem cell graft. The chain couples TRBV2 to TRBJ2-3; no clear D. In nucleotides, the CDR3 is TGTGCCAGCAAGAAGACGCAGGATGCGGATACGCAGTATTTT. Translation gives CASKKTQDADTQYF.